The T cell receptor beta chain described here comes from a study of T cells after posttransplantation cyclophosphamide. TCRdb's copy holds only in-frame clones and misses some; the assay was immunoSEQ multiplex PCR. The sample lists about 52,000 clones, about 82% occurring once. Points from the study as a whole: Recipient CMV seropositivity and CMV reactivation strongly tracked TRB clonality. Later post-transplant blood repertoires were often dominated by donor CD8+ memory clones.

For this clone: Its antigen is as yet unknown.

Sample: PBMCs. The source of this sequence is a man younger than 45 with a blood cancer, CMV-positive, and with a related stem cell donor.

The CDR3 is CASSLFGTGHNSPLHF. CDR3 DNA sequence: TGTGCCAGCAGCCTTTTCGGGACAGGGCATAATTCACCCCTCCACTTT. The V gene is TRBV5-4, the J gene TRBJ1-6, with TRBD1 identical over 9 bases. The CDR3 covers 16 residues. Germline-derived CDR1 and CDR2 are SGHNT and YYREEE (reference sequence). V shed 4 bases and J 5 bases; nucleotides not matched to a gene: 7. Variable domain in full (rest from reference TRBV5-4 and TRBJ1-6): ETGVTQSPTHLIKTRGQQVTLRCSSQSGHNTVSWYQQALGQGPQFIFQYYREEENGRGNFPPRFSGLQFPNYSSELNVNALELDDSALYLCASSLFGTGHNSPLHFGNGTRLTVT.